A selection of T cell receptor beta chains follows, all from one sample in a study of identical twins. TCRdb re-derived calls from the 5' RACE reads in MiXCR, one entry per CDR3 protein. Of hundreds of thousands of distinct CDR3 sequences in the sample, roughly 20% are singletons; the top ten hold less than 15%. These data were also reused for a study on T cells expressing NK-cell markers.

The sample comprised PBMCs. These receptors originate from a woman in her late teens or twenties in good health. The CDR3 runs from the conserved cysteine through the conserved F or W. A D gene is named only where the DNA matches it firmly. Rows give clone size only sometimes, using once, few, many, or a class for an expanded clone.

>TRBJ2-5|-|-|TRBV11-1
TGTGCCAGCAGCTTAAGACAGCAGTTCCAAGAGACCCAGTACTTC
CASSLRQQFQETQYF
>TRBJ1-6|-|-|TRBV6-1
TGTGCCAGCAGCCCCCGGGCAGGGAAAAATTCACCCCTCCACTTT
CASSPRAGKNSPLHF
>TRBJ1-4|-|many|TRBV6-1
TGTGCCAGCCCCGCGACGGCTCTTGAAAAACTGTTTTTT
CASPATALEKLFF
>TRBJ1-1|-|few|TRBV20-1
TGCAGTGCCGAGACGACAGACATGAACACTGAAGCTTTCTTT
CSAETTDMNTEAFF
>TRBJ1-4|TRBD1|few|TRBV27
TGTGCCAGCAGTCCATGGACAGGGGGCCGAGAAAAACTGTTTTTT
CASSPWTGGREKLFF
>TRBJ2-1|-|few|TRBV20-1
TGCAGTGCTAGAGATACCGGGATGGCGACCACCCTTCCTAATGAGCAGTTCTTC
CSARDTGMATTLPNEQFF
>TRBJ2-1|-|-|TRBV7-2
TGTGCCAGCAGCTTAACTGAGAGCACCTCCTACAATGAGCAGTTCTTC
CASSLTESTSYNEQFF
>TRBJ2-2|-|few|TRBV12-3/TRBV12-4
TGTGCCAGCAGTTTTTCGGACCGCGAAATCACCGGGGAGCTGTTTTTT
CASSFSDREITGELFF
>TRBJ1-4|-|-|TRBV12-3/TRBV12-4
TGTGCCAGCAGTTACGGAGATGAAAAACTGTTTTTT
CASSYGDEKLFF
>TRBJ2-1|TRBD1|few|TRBV13
TGTGCCAGCAGCTACAACTTAGGGACAGGGGGGGCTGGAGACAGCTCCTACAATGAGCAGTTCTTC
CASSYNLGTGGAGDSSYNEQFF
>TRBJ1-1|TRBD1|-|TRBV29-1
TGTGGGGACAGGGCTTTGAACACTGAAGCTTTCTTT
CGDRALNTEAFF
>TRBJ2-3|-|-|TRBV12-3/TRBV12-4
TGTGCCAGCAGTTTGGGGTTAGCGCCCGATACGCAGTATTTT
CASSLGLAPDTQYF
>TRBJ1-1|-|-|TRBV6-1
TGTGCCAGCAGTGAAAACGGGGGAAGGAACACTGAAGCTTTCTTT
CASSENGGRNTEAFF
>TRBJ2-3|-|-|TRBV5-1
TGCGCCAGCAGCTTAATGGGAGTTAGGACAGATACGCAGTATTTT
CASSLMGVRTDTQYF
>TRBJ1-1|-|-|TRBV5-1
TGCGCCAGCAGCTTGGAACCGTCGCGGGCTGAAGCTTTCTTT
CASSLEPSRAEAFF
>TRBJ2-1|TRBD1|-|TRBV2
TGTGCCAGTGGGGACAGGGGGCGATTTAATGAGCAGTTCTTC
CASGDRGRFNEQFF
>TRBJ1-1|-|-|TRBV4-2
TGTGCCAGCAGCGCAAATTCAGGGAACACTGAAGCTTTCTTT
CASSANSGNTEAFF
>TRBJ2-5|-|-|TRBV5-4
TGTGCCAGCAGCTTGCGGCCCGAGGGGAGAGAGACCCAGTACTTC
CASSLRPEGRETQYF
>TRBJ2-1|-|few|TRBV30
TGTGCCTGTCCAGGAGGAGACAGGTCCTACAATGAGCAGTTCTTC
CACPGGDRSYNEQFF
>TRBJ2-3|TRBD1|-|TRBV27
TGTGCCAGCAGTTGGGGGGACAGGATCCGCACGTATTTT
CASSWGDRIRTYF
>TRBJ2-3|-|-|TRBV18
TGTGCCAGCTCACCTAGCCCCGCGGGAGATACGCAGTATTTT
CASSPSPAGDTQYF
>TRBJ2-7|-|-|TRBV7-9
TGTGCCAGCAGGGGGGTACGCAGTAGCTCCTACGAGCAGTACTTC
CASRGVRSSSYEQYF
>TRBJ2-2|TRBD1|many|TRBV7-2
TGTGCCAGCAGCTCTGCGACAGGGCAATTTAAGCTGTTTTTT
CASSSATGQFKLFF
>TRBJ2-3|-|few|TRBV6-5
TGTGCCAGCAGTTACTCGCCCCCCTCGGGGCGCTACACAGATACGCAGTATTTT
CASSYSPPSGRYTDTQYF
>TRBJ1-1|-|few|TRBV29-1
TGCAGCGTTAAGGCTGGGAAAAACACTGAAGCTTTCTTT
CSVKAGKNTEAFF
>TRBJ2-5|-|few|TRBV10-3
TGTGCCATCAGTGTTGGAGTGACCCAGTACTTC
CAISVGVTQYF
>TRBJ2-5|-|-|TRBV7-2
TGTGCCAGCAGCGACGGGAGAGGGGAGACCCAGTACTTC
CASSDGRGETQYF
>TRBJ1-4|-|many|TRBV12-3/TRBV12-4
TGTGCCAGCAGTCCGGACGGGACTAATGAAAAACTGTTTTTT
CASSPDGTNEKLFF
>TRBJ1-6|-|many|TRBV27
TGTGCCAGCAGTTTATCGGGCGCGGGGACTAGAAATTCACCCCTCCACTTT
CASSLSGAGTRNSPLHF
>TRBJ2-7|-|-|TRBV6-2/TRBV6-3
TGTGCCAGCAGTTACTTCGCGGGATTCTTTGGCCACGAGCAGTACTTC
CASSYFAGFFGHEQYF
>TRBJ1-5|-|few|TRBV5-1
TGCGCCAGCAGCGAGGGTTCGGGAAGCAATCAGCCCCAGCATTTT
CASSEGSGSNQPQHF